What follows are 6 T cell receptor beta chains derived from one specimen sequenced in a study of shared clonotypes between healthy human individuals. This table comes from immunoSEQ multiplex PCR, and its TCRdb copy is limited to in-frame clones, with some not included. The sample lists approximately 640,000 clones, more than 70% occurring once. Sequencing used memory CD4+ T cells sorted from blood. Regarding subset: CD45RA-negative fraction. The receptors derive from a woman aged 25 to 39 in good health.

This clone has only a few counts. Other nucleotide sequences in the sample specify the same CDR3. The rearrangement joins TRBV6-5 to TRBJ1-5; a possible D gene is TRBD1 (6 bases). Germline CDR1 MNHEY, CDR2 SVGAGI. The V end was cut by 6 bases, the J end by 0 bases, with 12 bases between. There are 15 residues in the CDR3. This CDR3 is CASRRGGNSNQPQHF. In nucleotides, the CDR3 is TGTGCCAGCAGGCGAGGGGGAAATAGCAATCAGCCCCAGCATTTT.

Turning to this clone: Since no conserved phenylalanine or tryptophan closes the CDR3, a read error is the likely cause. The DNA is omitted, as the CDR3 cannot be located on it reliably, and the CDR3 follows TCRdb's listing. The chain's CDR3 is CASSSVTEDIKI. V gene TRBV28 combines with J gene TRBJ1-5; the listed D gene, TRBD1, was not tested against the DNA. A total of 12 residues make up the CDR3, ends included. The germline V gene has CDR1 MDHEN and CDR2 SYDVKM.

About this clone itself: One junction end does not reproduce the germline sequence, and a read error may be involved. The chain couples TRBV7-7 to TRBJ2-2; D may correspond to TRBD1 or TRBD2 (5 bases each). CDR1 and CDR2 (germline): SSHAT, FNYEAQ (reference sequence). CDR3 length: 14 residues. Written as DNA, the CDR3 is TGTGCCAGTACCGTGGAGCCAGGGACCGGGGAGTTGTTTTTT. The encoded protein is CASTVEPGTGELFF. Using reference TRBV7-7 and TRBJ2-2 for the parts outside the CDR3, the full variable domain is GAGVSQSPRYKVTKRGQDVTLRCDPISSHATLYWYQQALGQGPEFLTYFNYEAQPDKSGLPSDRFSAERPEGSISTLTIQRTEQRDSAMYRCASTVEPGTGELFFGEGSRLTVL.

Details on this clone: At the DNA level, this CDR3 is encoded by other sequences in the same sample as well. This chain uses TRBV2 with TRBJ2-3; 7 nucleotides match TRBD2. V lost 5 bases to trimming and J lost 1 base; unmatched junction nucleotides: 6. Per germline, CDR1 SNHLY and CDR2 FYNNEI. CDR3 length: 15 amino acids. For the CDR3, the DNA is TGTGCCAGCAGTCTCCTTACTAGCGGCACAGATACGCAGTATTTT. Its protein product is CASSLLTSGTDTQYF.

This clone was counted many times. The chain joins TRBV4-1 to TRBJ2-2, with 7 nucleotides matching TRBD1. With V trimmed by 4 bases and J by 4 bases, 6 bases remained unmatched. CDR1 and CDR2 from the germline V gene are MGHRA and YSYEKL. The CDR3 sequence is 15 residues long. DNA of the CDR3: TGCGCCAGCAGCCCACGACAGGGTGCCACCGGGGAGCTGTTTTTT. Translated, it gives CASSPRQGATGELFF.

J is TRBJ2-3 and V is TRBV4-1, with D perhaps matching TRBD1 or TRBD2 (5 bases each). V lost 3 bases and J 1 base, leaving 14 bases between the germline ends. The CDR3 length is 16 residues. CDR1 is MGHRA and CDR2 is YSYEKL in the germline V gene. The CDR3 spells CASSQRIEGRTDTQYF. CDR3 bases: TGCGCCAGCAGCCAGAGGATCGAGGGGCGCACAGATACGCAGTATTTT.